The entry below gives a single T cell receptor beta chain sequence along with its context. The V and J ends lost 5 bases and 2 bases respectively, with 16 bases between them. Germline CDR1 reads MNHEY; CDR2 reads SMNVEV (reference sequence). CDR3 length: 16 amino acids. The data belong to a study of blood T cell repertoires in COVID-19. Background on the study: T cells, B-cell-depleted T cells, or PBMCs provided the cDNA or gDNA that served as material.

In the study's own analysis: Reference gene primer amplification gave estimated nucleated cell counts. This table comes from immunoSEQ multiplex PCR, and its TCRdb copy is limited to in-frame clones, with some not included. V and J calls and clone size come straight from that table; D and trimming were deduced from the DNA. The sample has around 140,000 clones, about 87% seen once; the top ten hold more than 0.8%. The TCR sequence derives from a woman aged 45-65 years with acute or convalescent COVID-19. Sequencing input: peripheral blood. The rearrangement joins TRBV27 to TRBJ2-1; TRBD2 might be the D (6 bases). This CDR3 is CASSPSTGETYNEQFF. The CDR3, as DNA: TGTGCCAGCAGTCCGTCTACGGGGGAGACCTACAATGAGCAGTTCTTC.